The TCR beta chain described here comes from a study of Graves' ophthalmopathy and Graves' hyperthyroidism. From RNA, the CDR3 regions of TCR beta chains were amplified and sequenced. Investigators did first-round RT-PCR with HTBI primers, then second-round multiplex PCR. Each CDR3 protein is one row after TCRdb ran MiXCR on the multiplex PCR reads. The sample shows over 500,000 distinct CDR3 sequences, 20% to 25% of them seen only once. Germline CDR1 MGHDK, CDR2 SYGVNS. V was trimmed by 4 bases and J by 6 bases, leaving 21 bases between them. The CDR3 has 16 residues. Sequencing was performed on peripheral blood. This receptor was identified in a woman younger than 35 with stable Graves' hyperthyroidism. Some clones in this sample may be carry-over from other donors' samples. The chain uses TRBV25-1 and TRBJ1-1, with D possibly being TRBD1 (5 bases). This CDR3 reads CASSALSGTDASEAFF. DNA for the CDR3: TGTGCCAGCAGTGCCCTATCCGGGACGGACGCCTCTGAAGCTTTCTTT.